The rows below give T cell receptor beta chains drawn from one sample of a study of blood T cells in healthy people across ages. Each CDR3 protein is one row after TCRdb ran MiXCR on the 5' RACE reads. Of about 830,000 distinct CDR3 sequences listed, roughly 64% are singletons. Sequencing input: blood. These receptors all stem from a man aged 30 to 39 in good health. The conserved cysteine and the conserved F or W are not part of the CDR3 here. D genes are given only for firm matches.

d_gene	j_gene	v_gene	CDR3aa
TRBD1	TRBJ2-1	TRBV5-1	ASSTTPGQGSGRAYNEQF
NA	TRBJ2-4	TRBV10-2	ASTPRDPKEIQY
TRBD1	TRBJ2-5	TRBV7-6	ASSLRWGQGLKETQY
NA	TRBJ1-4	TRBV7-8	ASSAAQLSEKLF
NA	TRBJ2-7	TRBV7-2	ASGGLSSRTSYEQY
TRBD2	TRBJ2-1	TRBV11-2	ASSFWGGGSRKNEQF
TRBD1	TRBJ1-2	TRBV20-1	SARKTGGVYGYT
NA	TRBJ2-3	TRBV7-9	ASTKAGFDGDTQY
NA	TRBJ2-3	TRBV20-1	SANRATDTQY
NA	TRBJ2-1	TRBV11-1	ASSLAFQGSYNEQF
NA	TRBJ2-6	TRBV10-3	AAGGISGANVLT
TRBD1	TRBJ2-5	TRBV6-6	ASSYPQRTGETQY
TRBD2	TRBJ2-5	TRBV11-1	ASSSGTSGGAGEQY
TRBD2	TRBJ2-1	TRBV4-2	ASSQTSGSPDERF
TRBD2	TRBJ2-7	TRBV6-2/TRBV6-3	ASSYGTSRPYEQY
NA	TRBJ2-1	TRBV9	ASSVGQGPNEQF
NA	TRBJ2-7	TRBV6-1	ASPGSGPSYEQY
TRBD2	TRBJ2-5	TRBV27	ASPIPPTSVTQETQY
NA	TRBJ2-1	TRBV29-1	SASRGVGSEQF
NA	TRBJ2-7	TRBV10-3	AISRQLHYEQY
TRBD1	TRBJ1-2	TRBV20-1	SARVTGEGYGYT
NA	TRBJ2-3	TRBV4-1	ASSQEWMEDNTQY
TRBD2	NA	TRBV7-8	ASSPRTSGYREQY
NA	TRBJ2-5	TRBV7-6	ASSQRLVPETQY
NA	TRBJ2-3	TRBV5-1	ASSQRQGTDTQY
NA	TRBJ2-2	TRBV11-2	ASSDSARTGELF
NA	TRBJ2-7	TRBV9	ASSVRSISEQY
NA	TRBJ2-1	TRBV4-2	ASSQERARGFNEQF
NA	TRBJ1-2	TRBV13	ASSLAAQRRYGYT
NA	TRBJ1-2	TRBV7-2	ASSLAGRARGYT
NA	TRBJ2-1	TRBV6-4	ASKPRDGSSYNEQF
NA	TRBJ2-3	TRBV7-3	ASSAGLYDTRY
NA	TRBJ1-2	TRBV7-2	ASSFVTENYGYT
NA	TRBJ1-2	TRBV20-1	SITRGDYGYT
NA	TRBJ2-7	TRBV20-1	SFLSSYEQY
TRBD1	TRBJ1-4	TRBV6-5	ASGLRGPNNEKLF
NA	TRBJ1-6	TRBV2	ASSELGNSPLH
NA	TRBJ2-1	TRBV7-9	ASRQGTLNEQF
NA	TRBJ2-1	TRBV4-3	ASSQDRGRYNEQF
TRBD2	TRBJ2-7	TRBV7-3	ASSSQAGRREQY
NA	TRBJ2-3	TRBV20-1	SAPVPGADTQY
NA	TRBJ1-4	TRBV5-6	ASSLYRKKLF
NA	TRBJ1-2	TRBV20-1	SSGAGNYGYT
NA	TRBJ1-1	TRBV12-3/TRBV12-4	ASSLLGYTEAF
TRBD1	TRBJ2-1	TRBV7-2	ASSLQGGYEQF
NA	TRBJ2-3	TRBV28	ASSWRADTQY
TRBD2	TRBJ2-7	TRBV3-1	ASSQATSAYEQY
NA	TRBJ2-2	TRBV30	AWSGGAANTGELF
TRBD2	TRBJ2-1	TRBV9	ASSVGTSLHEQF
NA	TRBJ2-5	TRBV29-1	SVEDSYTYNEQY
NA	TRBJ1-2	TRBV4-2	ASSQEPAASYGYT
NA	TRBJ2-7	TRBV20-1	SAEVPTGDLGEQY
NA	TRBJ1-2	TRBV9	ASNVRTPPYNYGYT
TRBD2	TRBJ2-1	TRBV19	ASSISPSGLENEQF
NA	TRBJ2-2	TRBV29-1	SVPGELF